The 27 T cell receptor beta chains in this list originate from one sample, sequenced in a study of cytomegalovirus exposure and HLA in healthy donors. With 60 Vbeta and 13 Jbeta primers, the PCR was carried out. Profiled with immunoSEQ multiplex PCR; TCRdb holds only in-frame clones, not every one. Of approximately 190,000 clones in the sample, over 70% were seen once. The material sequenced was PBMCs. Receptor source: a man aged 45-60 years in good health and CMV-seronegative.

The rearrangement links TRBV11-2 to TRBJ2-2; D is perhaps TRBD2 (6 bases). Germline V CDR1 and CDR2: SGHAT, FQNNGV. Trimming stripped 5 bases from V and 4 bases from J, with 14 bases between. The CDR3 is 15 amino acids. CDR3 sequence reads: CASSPRGEVTGELFF. The CDR3 DNA sequence: TGTGCCAGCAGCCCCCGTGGGGAGGTCACCGGGGAGCTGTTTTTT.

A single count supports this clone. V and J are TRBV7-9 and TRBJ2-2, with TRBD1 identical over 10 bases. Germline V gene lookup returns CDR1 SEHNR and CDR2 FQNEAQ (reference sequence). This CDR3 comprises 16 residues. V lost 1 base and J lost 6; bases outside the gene matches: 5. CDR3 loop: CASSLGRTGGAGELFF. CDR3 DNA sequence: TGTGCCAGCAGCTTAGGCCGGACAGGGGGTGCCGGGGAGCTGTTTTTT.

On this clone itself: The identical CDR3 is also encoded by other nucleotide sequences in the sample. The chain combines TRBV7-8 with TRBJ2-1; 7 nucleotides line up with TRBD1. The J segment lost 5 bases and the V segment lost 4 bases, leaving 8 bases of the junction unmatched. CDR3 length equals 15 residues. Germline CDR1 reads SGHVS; CDR2 reads FQNEAQ. The CDR3 reads CASSSRQGFHNEQFF. As DNA, the CDR3 is TGTGCCAGCAGCTCCAGACAGGGTTTCCACAATGAGCAGTTCTTC.

This clone was found a few times. The V and J genes are TRBV5-6 and TRBJ2-7; D ambiguous. There are 12 residues in the CDR3. Germline CDR1 is SGHDT and CDR2 is YYEEEE. V was trimmed by 2 bases and J by 6 bases, leaving 9 bases between them. CDR3 amino acids: CASSFARAEQYF. Here the CDR3 DNA reads TGTGCCAGCAGCTTCGCGCGCGCCGAGCAGTACTTC.

J is TRBJ2-6 and V is TRBV2, with 7 bases aligning to TRBD1. Germline V lookup: CDR1 SNHLY, CDR2 FYNNEI. There are 15 residues in the CDR3. The DNA of the CDR3 is TGTGCTCAGCGTGGGACAGACTCTGGGGCCAACGTCCTGACTTTC. It yields the protein CAQRGTDSGANVLTF.

The chain joins TRBV18 to TRBJ1-4, with 7 bases aligning to TRBD1. CDR3 length: 15 residues. Germline V lookup: CDR1 KGHSH, CDR2 LQKENI. The trim removed 3 bases at V and 3 bases at J, leaving 4 bases unmatched. In DNA form, the CDR3 reads TGTGCCAGCTCACCCTCCGGACAGGCTAATGAAAAACTGTTTTTT. This gives the protein CASSPSGQANEKLFF.

V and J are TRBV27 and TRBJ1-1; D may be TRBD1 (5 bases). The CDR3 has 13 residues. The V gene's germline CDR1 is MNHEY and CDR2 SMNVEV (reference sequence). V lost 5 bases to trimming and J lost 4 bases, with 11 bases between them. The CDR3 DNA is TGTGCCAGCAGTCCCGGAGGGGTCACTGAAGCTTTCTTT. Protein: CASSPGGVTEAFF.

The chain couples TRBV27 to TRBJ2-3; tentative D call: TRBD2 (6 bases). This CDR3 is 15 amino acids long. Trimming shortened V by 3 bases and J by 1 base, and 11 bases separated the two germline ends. Germline V gene sequence: CDR1 MNHEY, CDR2 SMNVEV (reference sequence). The chain's CDR3 is CASSFGGLGTDTQYF. The CDR3, as DNA: TGTGCCAGCAGTTTCGGGGGACTCGGCACAGATACGCAGTATTTT.

CDR3 in amino acids: CASSTTGQGNSPLHF. In nucleotides, the CDR3 is TGCGCCAGCAGCACCACCGGACAGGGGAATTCACCCCTCCACTTT. The chain joins TRBV5-1 to TRBJ1-6; 9 nucleotides align to TRBD1. V gave up 4 bases and J gave up 7 bases; unmatched junction bases: 6. Germline V lookup: CDR1 SGHRS, CDR2 YFSETQ. There are 15 residues in the CDR3.

The chain employs TRBV4-1 and TRBJ1-2; 10 nucleotides line up with TRBD1. CDR1 and CDR2 (germline): MGHRA, YSYEKL. The CDR3 is made up of 16 amino acids. With 1 base clipped from V and 8 bases from J, the junction kept 10 bases outside the gene matches. Written as DNA, the CDR3 is TGCGCCAGCAGCCAAGCCGGACAGGGGGGTCGGCTCGGCTACACCTTC. Translated, it gives CASSQAGQGGRLGYTF.

This clone appeared a single time. Sequence at one end of the junction differs from germline and may be a read error. This chain joins TRBV7-9 and TRBJ1-6; D is unclear. The length of the CDR3 is 15 residues. In germline, CDR1 is SEHNR, CDR2 FQNEAQ (reference sequence). CDR3 nucleotides: TGTTCCAGCAGGCCCTTTGAGGGAGATAATTCACCCCTCCACTTT. Protein: CSSRPFEGDNSPLHF.

This clone was seen a single time. The V gene is TRBV20-1, the J gene TRBJ2-4, with D perhaps matching TRBD1 (6 bases). From germline, CDR1 is DFQATT and CDR2 SNEGSKA (reference sequence). The CDR3 covers 10 residues. Trimming pared 5 bases from V and 15 bases from J, leaving 14 bases between. The CDR3 sequence is CSAGPGHGYF. The CDR3 DNA sequence: TGCAGTGCTGGACCGGGACATGGGTACTTC.

The V gene is TRBV10-3, the J gene TRBJ1-1; tentatively, D is TRBD1 (5 bases). CDR1 is ENHRY and CDR2 is SYGVKD in the germline V gene. This CDR3 comprises 14 residues. The ends were cut back, 4 bases at V and 0 bases at J, with 9 bases in the middle. DNA of the CDR3: TGTGCCATCAGTGCCGACAGACTGAACACTGAAGCTTTCTTT. Amino acid sequence: CAISADRLNTEAFF.

The chain uses TRBV6-5 and TRBJ2-2; no clear D. From germline, CDR1 is MNHEY and CDR2 SVGAGI. CDR3 length equals 11 residues. V lost 6 bases, J lost 9 bases, and 8 bases lay in between. CDR3 residues: CASSPVWELFF. CDR3 DNA: TGTGCCAGCAGCCCAGTCTGGGAGCTGTTTTTT.

The CDR3 nucleotides are TGTGCCTGGAAATTGCAGGCAACTAATGAAAAACTGTTTTTT. The encoded protein is CAWKLQATNEKLFF. The chain is built from TRBV30 and TRBJ1-4; D not resolved. Germline V CDR1 and CDR2: GTSNPN, SVGIG (reference sequence). There are 14 residues in the CDR3. Trimming cost V 4 bases and J 0 bases, with 9 bases left between them.

The chain recombines TRBV13 with TRBJ2-5, with a tentative D call TRBD1 (6 bases). V lost 5 bases and J 9 bases, leaving 16 bases between the germline ends. This CDR3 is built from 13 residues. Germline lookup yields CDR1 PRHDT and CDR2 FYEKMQ (reference sequence). The CDR3 here is CASSQQGLWAQYF. CDR3 nucleotides: TGTGCCAGCAGCCAACAGGGTTTGTGGGCCCAGTACTTC.

The J gene is TRBJ1-1, the V gene TRBV6-5; a possible D gene is TRBD1 (6 bases). The V end was cut by 6 bases, the J end by 3 bases, with 14 bases between. The CDR3 contains 14 residues. Per germline, CDR1 MNHEY and CDR2 SVGAGI. CDR3 in DNA: TGTGCCAGCAGCTCAGGGGCTTTGGACACTGAAGCTTTCTTT. Translating it yields CASSSGALDTEAFF.

The chain combines TRBV2 with TRBJ2-5, with 8 bases aligning to TRBD1. From germline, CDR1 is SNHLY and CDR2 FYNNEI. The CDR3 has 14 residues. With V trimmed by 7 bases and J by 5 bases, 9 bases remained unmatched. Here the CDR3 reads CASNTQGARETQYF. In DNA form, the CDR3 reads TGTGCCAGCAATACTCAGGGGGCGCGGGAGACCCAGTACTTC.

This clone was counted a few times. V and J are TRBV5-4 and TRBJ1-1; 10 bases are shared with TRBD1. CDR1 is SGHNT and CDR2 is YYREEE in the germline V gene (reference sequence). Trimming took 4 bases from V and 11 from J; bases not matched to a gene: 5. CDR3 length: 12 residues. This chain's CDR3 is CASSLRDRGAFF. CDR3 nucleotides: TGTGCCAGCAGCCTCCGGGACAGGGGCGCTTTCTTT. The full variable domain, rest sourced from reference TRBV5-4 and TRBJ1-1, is ETGVTQSPTHLIKTRGQQVTLRCSSQSGHNTVSWYQQALGQGPQFIFQYYREEENGRGNFPPRFSGLQFPNYSSELNVNALELDDSALYLCASSLRDRGAFFGQGTRLTVV.

The CDR3 loop reads CASSPDPGYNEQFF. The CDR3 region has the DNA TGTGCCAGCAGCCCAGATCCAGGGTACAATGAGCAGTTCTTC. The chain joins TRBV9 to TRBJ2-1; maybe TRBD1 (5 bases). This CDR3 comprises 14 residues. Germline CDR1 SGDLS, CDR2 YYNGEE. Between the trimmed V and J ends, which lost 4 bases and 4 bases, there was a span of 12 bases.

This sequence joins TRBV5-5 and TRBJ2-5; D call uncertain. This CDR3 has 13 residues. CDR1 and CDR2 (germline): SGHKS, YYEKEE (reference sequence). With 2 bases removed from V and 2 bases from J, the gap between germline ends came to 7 bases. CDR3 DNA: TGTGCCAGCAGCTTACTTGGTCAAGAGACCCAGTACTTC. Its protein product is CASSLLGQETQYF.

The V and J genes are TRBV21-1 and TRBJ2-5; the table's D call of TRBD1 was not tested on the DNA. TRBV21-1 is a pseudogene segment. The CDR3 length is 13 residues. CDR3 DNA: TGTGCCAGCAGCAGGACAGGGATTGAGACCCAGTACTTC. Its protein product is CASSRTGIETQYF.

The V and J genes are TRBV5-1 and TRBJ1-4, with 7 bases identical to TRBD1. Germline V gene data show CDR1 as SGHRS and CDR2 as YFSETQ. The CDR3 length is 14 residues. Trimming at V came to 3 bases and at J to 4 bases, leaving 3 bases not matched to a gene. CDR3 loop: CASSWTGLNEKLFF. In DNA form, the CDR3 reads TGCGCCAGCAGCTGGACAGGACTTAATGAAAAACTGTTTTTT.

The chain employs TRBV11-2 and TRBJ1-4; 7 nucleotides line up with TRBD1. The trim removed 4 bases at V and 8 bases at J, leaving 4 bases unmatched. The CDR3 runs 13 residues. CDR1 is SGHAT, CDR2 FQNNGV, per germline. The CDR3 sequence is CASSSGQLEKLFF. The CDR3 DNA reads TGTGCCAGCAGCTCGGGACAGCTAGAAAAACTGTTTTTT.

This chain links TRBV7-9 with TRBJ2-5; TRBD1 agrees at 9 bases. Germline V gives CDR1 SEHNR, CDR2 FQNEAQ (reference sequence). The V and J ends lost 6 bases and 4 bases, in that order; junction bases with no gene match: 12. CDR3 length: 16 residues. CDR3 region: CASRSSGQGISETQYF. The CDR3 coding sequence is TGTGCCAGCAGGTCTTCAGGACAGGGGATATCAGAGACCCAGTACTTC.

V is TRBV30 and J is TRBJ2-5; TRBD2 matches at 10 bases. V lost 0 bases to trimming and J lost 1 base; unmatched junction nucleotides: 2. This CDR3 region has 15 residues. The V gene's germline CDR1 is GTSNPN and CDR2 SVGIG (reference sequence). CDR3 coding DNA: TGTGCCTGGAGTGTTCTAGCGGGGGCCCAAGAGACCCAGTACTTC. This sequence encodes CAWSVLAGAQETQYF.

Worth noting for this clone: Other DNA sequences from this sample encode an identical CDR3 as well. The J gene is TRBJ2-7, the V gene TRBV7-9; TRBD1 aligns across 10 bases. The J segment lost 4 bases and the V segment lost 4 bases, leaving 4 bases of the junction unmatched. CDR1 is SEHNR, CDR2 FQNEAQ, per germline (reference sequence). The length of the CDR3 is 14 residues. CDR3 sequence (DNA): TGTGCCAGCAGCTCCAGACAGGGGGCATACGAGCAGTACTTC. Translation: CASSSRQGAYEQYF.